This passage covers 3 T cell receptor beta chains from one sample sequenced in a study of CXCR3-negative and CXCR3-positive naive CD8 T cells. No antigen is known for these receptors. In preparing the TRB cDNA libraries, 5' RACE with UMI labels was used. Each CDR3 protein gets one entry in TCRdb, which reprocessed the 5' RACE reads and gives no DNA. The specimen's table records about 150,000 distinct CDR3 sequences. Study-wide results and limits: TRB CDR3s of CXCR3-positive naive cells were more hydrophobic than those of CXCR3-negative naive cells.

Input material: naive CXCR3+ CD8+ T cells from blood. The subset denotes: CD45RO-CCR7+CD27+CD95- naive CD8+ T cells expressing CXCR3 (TNR3+). The receptor set was obtained from a human donor in good health. Some clones in this sample may be carry-over from other donors' samples.

This rearrangement joins TRBV2 to TRBJ2-3; checking the TCRdb D call of TRBD2 is not possible without DNA. Germline V lookup: CDR1 SNHLY, CDR2 FYNNEI. The CDR3 has 16 residues. The CDR3 sequence: CASSSGTSSWADTQYF.

The V call is TRBV28, the J call TRBJ2-7; TCRdb indicates TRBD1, and absent DNA this call remains unverified. CDR3 length: 13 residues. The germline V gene has CDR1 MDHEN and CDR2 SYDVKM. The CDR3 sequence is CASNHRGDYEQYF.

The chain employs TRBV28 and TRBJ1-3; TCRdb reports TRBD1, a call that lacks DNA to check it against. Looked up from germline, CDR1 is MDHEN and CDR2 is SYDVKM. The CDR3 consists of 17 residues. The CDR3 reads CASFQRGWGLSGNTIYF. The full variable domain, completed using reference TRBV28 and TRBJ1-3, is DVKVTQSSRYLVKRTGEKVFLECVQDMDHENMFWYRQDPGLGLRLIYFSYDVKMKEKGDIPEGYSVSREKKERFSLILESASTNQTSMYLCASFQRGWGLSGNTIYFGEGSWLTVV.